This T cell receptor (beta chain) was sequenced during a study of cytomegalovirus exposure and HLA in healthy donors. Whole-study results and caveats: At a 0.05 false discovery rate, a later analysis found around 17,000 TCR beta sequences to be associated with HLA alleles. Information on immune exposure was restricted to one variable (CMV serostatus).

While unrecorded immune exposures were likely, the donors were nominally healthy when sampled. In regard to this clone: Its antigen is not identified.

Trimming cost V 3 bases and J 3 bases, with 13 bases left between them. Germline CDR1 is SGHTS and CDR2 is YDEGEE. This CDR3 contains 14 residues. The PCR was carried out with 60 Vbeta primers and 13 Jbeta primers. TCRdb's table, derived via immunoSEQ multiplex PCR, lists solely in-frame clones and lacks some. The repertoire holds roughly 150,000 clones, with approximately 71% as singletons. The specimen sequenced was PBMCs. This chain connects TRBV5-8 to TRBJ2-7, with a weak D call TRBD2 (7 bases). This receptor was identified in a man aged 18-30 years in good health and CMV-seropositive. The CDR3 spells CASSSKGGFYEQYF. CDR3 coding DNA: TGTGCCAGCAGCTCCAAGGGGGGGTTCTACGAGCAGTACTTC.